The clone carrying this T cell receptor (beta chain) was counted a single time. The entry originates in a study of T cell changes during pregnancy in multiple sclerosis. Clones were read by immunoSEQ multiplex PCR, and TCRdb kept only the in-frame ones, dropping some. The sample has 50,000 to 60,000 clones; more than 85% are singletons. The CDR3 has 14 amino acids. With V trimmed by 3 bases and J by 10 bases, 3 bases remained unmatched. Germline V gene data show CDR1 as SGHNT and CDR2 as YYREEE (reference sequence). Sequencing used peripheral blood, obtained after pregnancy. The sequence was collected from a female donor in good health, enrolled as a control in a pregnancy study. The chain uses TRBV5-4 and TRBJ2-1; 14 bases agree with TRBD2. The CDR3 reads CASSSGLAGEEQFF. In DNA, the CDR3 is TGTGCCAGCAGCTCGGGACTAGCGGGAGAGGAGCAGTTCTTC.